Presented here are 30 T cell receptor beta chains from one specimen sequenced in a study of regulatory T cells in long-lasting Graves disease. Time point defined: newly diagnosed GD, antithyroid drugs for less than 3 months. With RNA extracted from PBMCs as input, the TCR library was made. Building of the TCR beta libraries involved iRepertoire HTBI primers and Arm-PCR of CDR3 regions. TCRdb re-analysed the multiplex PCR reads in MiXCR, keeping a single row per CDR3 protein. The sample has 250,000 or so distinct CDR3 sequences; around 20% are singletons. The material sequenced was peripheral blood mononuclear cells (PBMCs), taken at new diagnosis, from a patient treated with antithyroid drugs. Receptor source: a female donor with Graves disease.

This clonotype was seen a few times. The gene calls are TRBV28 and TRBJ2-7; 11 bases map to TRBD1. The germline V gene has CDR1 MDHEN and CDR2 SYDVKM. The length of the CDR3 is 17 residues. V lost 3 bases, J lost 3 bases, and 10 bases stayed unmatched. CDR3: CASSLGDRGFQLYEQYF. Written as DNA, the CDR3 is TGTGCCAGCAGTTTGGGGGACAGGGGGTTCCAACTCTACGAGCAGTACTTC. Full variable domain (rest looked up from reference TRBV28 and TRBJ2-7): DVKVTQSSRYLVKRTGEKVFLECVQDMDHENMFWYRQDPGLGLRLIYFSYDVKMKEKGDIPEGYSVSREKKERFSLILESASTNQTSMYLCASSLGDRGFQLYEQYFGPGTRLTVT.

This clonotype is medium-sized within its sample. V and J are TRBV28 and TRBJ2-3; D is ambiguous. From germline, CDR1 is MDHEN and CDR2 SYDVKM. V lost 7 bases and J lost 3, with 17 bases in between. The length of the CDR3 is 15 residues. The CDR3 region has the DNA TGTGCCAGCAACTCCCCGAGTGCTCTAACAGATACGCAGTATTTT. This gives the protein CASNSPSALTDTQYF.

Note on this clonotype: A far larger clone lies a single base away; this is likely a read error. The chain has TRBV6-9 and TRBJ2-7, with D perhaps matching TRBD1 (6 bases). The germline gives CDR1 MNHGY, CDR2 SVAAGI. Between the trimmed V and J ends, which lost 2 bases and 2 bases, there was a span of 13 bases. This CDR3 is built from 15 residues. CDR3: CASSYLGDNTYEQYF. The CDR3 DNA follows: TGTGCCAGCAGTTATCTCGGGGACAATACCTACGAGCAGTACTTC.

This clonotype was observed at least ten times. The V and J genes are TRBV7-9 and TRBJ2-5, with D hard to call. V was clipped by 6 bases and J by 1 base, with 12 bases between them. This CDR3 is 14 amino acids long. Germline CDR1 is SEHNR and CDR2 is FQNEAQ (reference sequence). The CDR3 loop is CASRSTVSQETQYF. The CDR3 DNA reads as TGTGCCAGCAGATCGACCGTATCCCAAGAGACCCAGTACTTC. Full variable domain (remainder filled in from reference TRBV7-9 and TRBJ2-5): DTGVSQNPRHKITKRGQNVTFRCDPISEHNRLYWYRQTLGQGPEFLTYFQNEAQLEKSRLLSDRFSAERPKGSFSTLEIQRTEQGDSAMYLCASRSTVSQETQYFGPGTRLLVL.

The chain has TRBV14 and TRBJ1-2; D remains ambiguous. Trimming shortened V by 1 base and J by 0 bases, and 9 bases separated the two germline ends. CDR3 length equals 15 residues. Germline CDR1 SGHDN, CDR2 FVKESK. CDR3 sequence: CASSQGREANYGYTF. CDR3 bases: TGTGCCAGCAGCCAAGGACGGGAAGCTAACTATGGCTACACCTTC.

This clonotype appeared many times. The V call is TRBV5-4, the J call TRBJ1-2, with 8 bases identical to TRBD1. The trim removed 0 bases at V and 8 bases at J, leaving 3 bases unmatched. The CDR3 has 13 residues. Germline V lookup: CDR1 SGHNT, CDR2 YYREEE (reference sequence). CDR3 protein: CASSLAGGQGYTF. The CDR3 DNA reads TGTGCCAGCAGCTTGGCAGGGGGCCAGGGCTACACCTTC.

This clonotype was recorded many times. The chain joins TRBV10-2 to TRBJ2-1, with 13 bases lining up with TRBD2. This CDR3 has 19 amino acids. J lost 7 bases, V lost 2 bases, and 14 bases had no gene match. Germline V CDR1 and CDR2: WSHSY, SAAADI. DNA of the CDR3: TGCGCCAGCAGTGAGGCATATTACTGGACTAGCGGGAGAGGGAATGAGCAGTTCTTC. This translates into CASSEAYYWTSGRGNEQFF.

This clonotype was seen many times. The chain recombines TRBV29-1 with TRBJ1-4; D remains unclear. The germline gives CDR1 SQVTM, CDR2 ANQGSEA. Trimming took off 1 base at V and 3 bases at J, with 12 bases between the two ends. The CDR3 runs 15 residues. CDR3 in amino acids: CSVEGIQPSNEKLFF. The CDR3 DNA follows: TGCAGCGTTGAAGGGATCCAACCCTCTAATGAAAAACTGTTTTTT. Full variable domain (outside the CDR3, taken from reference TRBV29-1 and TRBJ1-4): SAVISQKPSRDICQRGTSLTIQCQVDSQVTMMFWYRQQPGQSLTLIATANQGSEATYESGFVIDKFPISRPNLTFSTLTVSNMSPEDSSIYLCSVEGIQPSNEKLFFGSGTQLSVL.

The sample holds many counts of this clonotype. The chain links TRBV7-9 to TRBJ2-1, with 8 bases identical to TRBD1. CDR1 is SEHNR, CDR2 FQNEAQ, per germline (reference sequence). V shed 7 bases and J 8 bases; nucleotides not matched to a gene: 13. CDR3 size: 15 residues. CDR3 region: CASNPRTGLIDEQFF. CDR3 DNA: TGTGCCAGCAACCCGAGGACAGGGCTGATCGATGAGCAGTTCTTC.

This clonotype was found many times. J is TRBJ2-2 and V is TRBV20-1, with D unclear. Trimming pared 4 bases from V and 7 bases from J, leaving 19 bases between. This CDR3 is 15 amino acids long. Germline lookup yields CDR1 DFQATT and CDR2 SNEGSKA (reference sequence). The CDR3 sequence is CSAMSGDTAVGELFF. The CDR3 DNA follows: TGCAGTGCTATGAGTGGGGATACGGCCGTCGGGGAGCTGTTTTTT.

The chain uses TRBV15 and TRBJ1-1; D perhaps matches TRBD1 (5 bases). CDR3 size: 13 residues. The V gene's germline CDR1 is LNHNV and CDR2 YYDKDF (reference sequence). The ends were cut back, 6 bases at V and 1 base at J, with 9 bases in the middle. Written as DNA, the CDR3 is TGTGCCACCAGGTTACAGGAGAACACTGAAGCTTTCTTT. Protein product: CATRLQENTEAFF. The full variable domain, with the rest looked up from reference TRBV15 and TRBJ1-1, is DAMVIQNPRYQVTQFGKPVTLSCSQTLNHNVMYWYQQKSSQAPKLLFHYYDKDFNNEADTPDNFQSRRPNTSFCFLDIRSPGLGDTAMYLCATRLQENTEAFFGQGTRLTVV.

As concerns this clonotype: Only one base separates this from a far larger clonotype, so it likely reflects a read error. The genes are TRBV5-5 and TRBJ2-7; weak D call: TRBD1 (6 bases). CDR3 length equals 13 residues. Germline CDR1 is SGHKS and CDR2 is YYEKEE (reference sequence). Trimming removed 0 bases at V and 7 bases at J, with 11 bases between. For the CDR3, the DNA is TGTGCCAGCAGCTTGGATGCAGGGGTTGAGCAGTACTTC. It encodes CASSLDAGVEQYF.

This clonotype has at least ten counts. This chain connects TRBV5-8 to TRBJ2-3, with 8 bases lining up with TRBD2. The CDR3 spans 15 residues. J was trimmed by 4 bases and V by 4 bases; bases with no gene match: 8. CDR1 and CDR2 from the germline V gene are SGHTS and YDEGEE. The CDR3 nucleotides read TGTGCCAGCAGCATCCGGGGGGGGTCAGCAGATACGCAGTATTTT. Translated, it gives CASSIRGGSADTQYF.

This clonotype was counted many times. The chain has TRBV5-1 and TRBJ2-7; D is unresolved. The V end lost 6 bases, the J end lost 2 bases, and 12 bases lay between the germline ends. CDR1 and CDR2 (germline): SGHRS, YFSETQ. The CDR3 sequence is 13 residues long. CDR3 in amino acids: CASTDGPAYEQYF. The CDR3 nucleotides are TGCGCCAGCACGGACGGGCCTGCCTACGAGCAGTACTTC.

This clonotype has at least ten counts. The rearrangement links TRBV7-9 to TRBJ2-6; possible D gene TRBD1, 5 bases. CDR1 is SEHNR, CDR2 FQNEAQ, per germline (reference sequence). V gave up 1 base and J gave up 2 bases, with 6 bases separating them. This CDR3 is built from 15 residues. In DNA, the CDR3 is TGTGCCAGCAGCTTAGGGGGCGCTGGGGCCAACGTCCTGACTTTC. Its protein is CASSLGGAGANVLTF.

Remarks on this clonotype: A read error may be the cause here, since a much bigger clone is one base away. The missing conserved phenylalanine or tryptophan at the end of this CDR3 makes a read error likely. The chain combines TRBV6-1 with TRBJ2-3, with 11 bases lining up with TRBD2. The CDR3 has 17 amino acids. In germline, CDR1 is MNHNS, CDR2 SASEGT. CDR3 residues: CATSDHPTSGGTDTQYS. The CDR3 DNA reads TGTGCCACCAGTGACCACCCGACTAGCGGGGGCACAGATACGCAGTATTCT.

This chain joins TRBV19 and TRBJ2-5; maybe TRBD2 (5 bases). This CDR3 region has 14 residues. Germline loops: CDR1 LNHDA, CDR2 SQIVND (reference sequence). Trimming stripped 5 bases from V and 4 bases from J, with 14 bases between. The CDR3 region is CASSVTGSVETQYF. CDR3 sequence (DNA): TGTGCCAGTAGTGTCACGGGGTCGGTAGAGACCCAGTACTTC.

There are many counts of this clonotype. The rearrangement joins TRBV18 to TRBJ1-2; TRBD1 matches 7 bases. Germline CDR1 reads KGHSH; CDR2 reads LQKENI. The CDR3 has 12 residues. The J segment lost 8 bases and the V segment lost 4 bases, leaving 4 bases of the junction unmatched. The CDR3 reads CASSRPQGGYTF. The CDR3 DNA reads TGTGCCAGCTCACGACCACAGGGGGGCTACACCTTC.

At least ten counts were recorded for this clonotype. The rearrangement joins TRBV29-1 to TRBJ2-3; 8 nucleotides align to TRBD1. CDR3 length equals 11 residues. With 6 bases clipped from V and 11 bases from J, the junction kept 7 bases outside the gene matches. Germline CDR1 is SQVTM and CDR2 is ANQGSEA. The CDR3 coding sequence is TGCAGCGTGGGACAGGCTCTTGGGCAGTATTTT. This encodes CSVGQALGQYF.

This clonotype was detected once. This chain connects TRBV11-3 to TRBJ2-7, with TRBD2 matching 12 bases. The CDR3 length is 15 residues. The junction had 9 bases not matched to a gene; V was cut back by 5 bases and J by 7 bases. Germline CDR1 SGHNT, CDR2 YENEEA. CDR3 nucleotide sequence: TGTGCCAGCAGCCCAGGGACTAGCGGGCCTGAAGAGCAGTACTTC. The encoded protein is CASSPGTSGPEEQYF.

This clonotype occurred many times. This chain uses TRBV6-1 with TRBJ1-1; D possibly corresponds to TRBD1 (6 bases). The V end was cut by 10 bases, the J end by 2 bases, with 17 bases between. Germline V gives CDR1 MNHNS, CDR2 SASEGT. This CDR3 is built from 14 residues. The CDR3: CAIRGSERNTEAFF. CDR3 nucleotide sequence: TGTGCCATCAGGGGTTCCGAACGTAACACTGAAGCTTTCTTT.

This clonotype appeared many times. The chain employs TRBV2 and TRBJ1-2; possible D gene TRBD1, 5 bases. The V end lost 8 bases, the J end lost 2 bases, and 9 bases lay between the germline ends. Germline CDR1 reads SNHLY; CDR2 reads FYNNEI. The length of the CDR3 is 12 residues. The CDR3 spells CASLGGNYGYTF. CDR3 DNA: TGTGCCAGCTTGGGGGGGAACTATGGCTACACCTTC. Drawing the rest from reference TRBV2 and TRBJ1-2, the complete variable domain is EPEVTQTPSHQVTQMGQEVILRCVPISNHLYFYWYRQILGQKVEFLVSFYNNEISEKSEIFDDQFSVERPDGSNFTLKIRSTKLEDSAMYFCASLGGNYGYTFGSGTRLTVV.

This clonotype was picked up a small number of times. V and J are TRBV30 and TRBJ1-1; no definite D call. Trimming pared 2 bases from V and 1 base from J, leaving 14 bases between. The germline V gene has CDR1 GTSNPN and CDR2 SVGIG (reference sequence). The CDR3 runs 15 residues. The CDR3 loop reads CAWSFGRVANTEAFF. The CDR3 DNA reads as TGTGCCTGGAGTTTTGGAAGGGTCGCGAACACTGAAGCTTTCTTT.

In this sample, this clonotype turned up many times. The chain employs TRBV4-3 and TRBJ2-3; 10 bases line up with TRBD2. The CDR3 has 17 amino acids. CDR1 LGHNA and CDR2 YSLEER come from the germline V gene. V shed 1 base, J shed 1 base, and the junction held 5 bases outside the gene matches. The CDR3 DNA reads TGCGCCAGCAGCCAAGGTGTTCTAGCGGGAGGCACAGATACGCAGTATTTT. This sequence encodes CASSQGVLAGGTDTQYF.

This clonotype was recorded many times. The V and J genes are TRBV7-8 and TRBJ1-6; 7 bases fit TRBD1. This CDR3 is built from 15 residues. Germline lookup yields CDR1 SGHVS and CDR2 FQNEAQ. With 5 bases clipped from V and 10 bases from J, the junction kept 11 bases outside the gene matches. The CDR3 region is CASSHATGQKSPLHF. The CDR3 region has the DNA TGTGCCAGCAGCCACGCGACAGGGCAGAAATCACCCCTCCACTTT.

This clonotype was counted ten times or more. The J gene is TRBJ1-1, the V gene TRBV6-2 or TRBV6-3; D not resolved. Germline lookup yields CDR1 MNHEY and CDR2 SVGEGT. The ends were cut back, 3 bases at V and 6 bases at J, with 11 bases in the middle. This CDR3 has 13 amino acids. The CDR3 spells CASSYTAPPEAFF. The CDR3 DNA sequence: TGTGCCAGCAGTTATACCGCTCCCCCTGAAGCTTTCTTT.

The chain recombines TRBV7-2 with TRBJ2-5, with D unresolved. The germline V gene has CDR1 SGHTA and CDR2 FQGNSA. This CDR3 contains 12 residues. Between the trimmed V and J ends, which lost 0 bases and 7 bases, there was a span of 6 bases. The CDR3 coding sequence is TGTGCCAGCAGCTTAGCGCTGGGGACCCAGTACTTC. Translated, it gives CASSLALGTQYF. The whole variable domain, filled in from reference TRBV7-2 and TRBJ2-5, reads GAGVSQSPSNKVTEKGKDVELRCDPISGHTALYWYRQSLGQGLEFLIYFQGNSAPDKSGLPSDRFSAERTGGSVSTLTIQRTQQEDSAVYLCASSLALGTQYFGPGTRLLVL.

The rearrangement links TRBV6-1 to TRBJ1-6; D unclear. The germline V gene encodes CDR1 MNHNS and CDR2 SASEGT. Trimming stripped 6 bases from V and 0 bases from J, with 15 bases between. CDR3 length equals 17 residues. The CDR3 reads CASSFAGGFSYNSPLHF. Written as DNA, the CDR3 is TGTGCCAGCAGCTTCGCTGGCGGTTTCTCCTATAATTCACCCCTCCACTTT.

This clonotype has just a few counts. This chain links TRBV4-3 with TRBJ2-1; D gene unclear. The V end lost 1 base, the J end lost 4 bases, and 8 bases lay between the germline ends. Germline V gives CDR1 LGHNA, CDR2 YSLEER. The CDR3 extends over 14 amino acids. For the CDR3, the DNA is TGCGCCAGCAGCCAAGCGGGCCAATACAATGAGCAGTTCTTC. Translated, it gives CASSQAGQYNEQFF.

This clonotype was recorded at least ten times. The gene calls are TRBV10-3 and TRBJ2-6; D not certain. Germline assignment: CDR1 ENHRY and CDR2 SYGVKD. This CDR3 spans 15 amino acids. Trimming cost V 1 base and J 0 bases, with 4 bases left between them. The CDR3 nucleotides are TGTGCCATCAGTGAGTTGGTCTCTGGGGCCAACGTCCTGACTTTC. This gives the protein CAISELVSGANVLTF.